This TCR beta chain was captured in a study of shared clonotypes between healthy human individuals. The study's findings and limits: Among a handful of donors, roughly 5% of naive CD4 clonotypes were found in common. Relative to clonotypes present in all four donors, those not shared had lower generation probabilities.

Clones were read by immunoSEQ multiplex PCR, and TCRdb kept only the in-frame ones, dropping some. Here the sample spans 2 million to 3 million clones, 93% being singletons. Comments on this clone: What it recognizes is unknown.

The sequence was collected from a man aged 18 to 30 in good health. Some clones in this sample may be carry-over from other donors' samples. Material: naive CD4+ T cells from PBMCs. Subset indicated: CD45RA+ positively selected.

CDR3 in amino acids: CASSLAAGNTLETQYF. The DNA of the CDR3 is TGCGCCAGCAGCTTGGCGGCAGGAAACACCCTAGAGACCCAGTACTTC. V usage is TRBV5-1 and J usage is TRBJ2-5, with D hard to call. CDR3 length: 16 amino acids. V lost 0 bases and J 4 bases, leaving 16 bases between the germline ends. The germline CDR1 and CDR2 sequences are SGHRS and YFSETQ.